The 21 T cell receptor beta chains below come from one sample, sequenced in a study of blood T cells in healthy people across ages. A second about 7 to 12 cycle PCR used barcoded and J-beta primers. TCRdb passed the 5' RACE reads through MiXCR, listing each CDR3 protein once. Of hundreds of thousands of distinct CDR3 sequences listed, 52% were seen once; the top ten hold roughly 13%. The specimen was blood. Every receptor here comes from a woman at least 80 years old in good health.

This clonotype was counted many times. The chain employs TRBV18 and TRBJ2-3, with a weak D call TRBD2 (5 bases). The CDR3 consists of 15 residues. Germline values: CDR1 KGHSH, CDR2 LQKENI. Trimming pared 3 bases from V and 0 bases from J, leaving 10 bases between. The chain's CDR3 is CASSPVGVSTDTQYF. CDR3 nucleotide sequence: TGTGCCAGCTCACCTGTGGGAGTGAGCACAGATACGCAGTATTTT.

This clonotype was detected a few times. The chain has TRBV3-1 and TRBJ2-1; D is unclear. This CDR3 has 12 residues. Germline V gene lookup returns CDR1 LGHDT and CDR2 YNNKEL (reference sequence). Trimming shortened V by 0 bases and J by 12 bases, and 9 bases separated the two germline ends. The DNA for the CDR3 is TGTGCCAGCAGCCAAGATGCTGTTACGCAGTTCTTC. Amino acids: CASSQDAVTQFF.

The V and J genes are TRBV5-1 and TRBJ1-6, with TRBD1 identical over 7 bases. This CDR3 is built from 16 residues. Germline CDR1 reads SGHRS; CDR2 reads YFSETQ. Unmatched junction bases numbered 4, after V lost 0 bases and J lost 4 bases. The chain's CDR3 is CASSLEGAAYNSPLHF. Written as DNA, the CDR3 is TGCGCCAGCAGCTTGGAGGGGGCAGCGTATAATTCACCCCTCCACTTT. Full variable domain (outside the CDR3, taken from reference TRBV5-1 and TRBJ1-6): KAGVTQTPRYLIKTRGQQVTLSCSPISGHRSVSWYQQTPGQGLQFLFEYFSETQRNKGNFPGRFSGRQFSNSRSEMNVSTLELGDSALYLCASSLEGAAYNSPLHFGNGTRLTVT.

This sequence joins TRBV28 and TRBJ2-3; 8 positions match TRBD2. The CDR3 length is 14 residues. Germline loops: CDR1 MDHEN, CDR2 SYDVKM. After removal of 2 bases from V and 8 bases from J, the junction contained 6 bases not matched to a gene. This CDR3 is CASSLRLAGATQYF. The CDR3 nucleotides are TGTGCCAGCAGTTTACGCCTAGCGGGTGCTACGCAGTATTTT. The whole variable domain, remainder taken from reference TRBV28 and TRBJ2-3, is DVKVTQSSRYLVKRTGEKVFLECVQDMDHENMFWYRQDPGLGLRLIYFSYDVKMKEKGDIPEGYSVSREKKERFSLILESASTNQTSMYLCASSLRLAGATQYFGPGTRLTVL.

The sample holds a few counts of this clonotype. V is TRBV28 and J is TRBJ2-3; 10 bases fit TRBD2. The CDR3 extends over 15 amino acids. The V gene's germline CDR1 is MDHEN and CDR2 SYDVKM. V was pared by 6 bases and J by 6 bases, with 9 bases of the junction left unmatched. This chain's CDR3 is CASRRTSGRGDTQYF. The CDR3 region has the DNA TGTGCCAGCAGAAGGACTAGCGGACGTGGGGATACGCAGTATTTT.

The chain is built from TRBV10-3 and TRBJ1-2; D gene uncertain. V was cut by 7 bases and J by 4 bases, with 10 bases left in between. This CDR3 region has 12 residues. The germline V gene encodes CDR1 ENHRY and CDR2 SYGVKD. In nucleotides, the CDR3 is TGTGCCATCATTGTTAACGGCTATGGCTACACCTTC. Encoded protein: CAIIVNGYGYTF.

This clonotype appeared a few times. V usage is TRBV3-1 and J usage is TRBJ1-4; TRBD1 is a possible D gene (6 bases). Trimming took 3 bases from V and 7 from J, leaving 18 bases between them. In germline, CDR1 is LGHDT, CDR2 YNNKEL (reference sequence). The CDR3 totals 16 residues. The CDR3 loop is CASSHRGRGEGEKLFF. In nucleotides, the CDR3 is TGTGCCAGCAGCCACAGAGGGAGGGGGGAAGGTGAAAAACTGTTTTTT.

V and J are TRBV20-1 and TRBJ2-1; 7 nucleotides align to TRBD2. CDR3 length equals 17 residues. Unmatched junction bases numbered 13, after V lost 0 bases and J lost 5 bases. CDR1 and CDR2 (germline): DFQATT, SNEGSKA (reference sequence). The CDR3 loop reads CSARESWTRPGDNEQFF. The CDR3 DNA is TGCAGTGCTAGAGAGTCGTGGACTAGGCCCGGGGACAATGAGCAGTTCTTC.

V usage is TRBV30 and J usage is TRBJ2-7; D not resolved. CDR3 size: 12 residues. V lost 1 base, J lost 3 bases, and 7 bases lay in between. Germline V gene sequence: CDR1 GTSNPN, CDR2 SVGIG (reference sequence). CDR3 coding DNA: TGTGCCTGGAGTGCCATAATCTACGAGCAGTACTTC. Protein: CAWSAIIYEQYF.

The rearrangement joins TRBV3-1 to TRBJ1-2; D ambiguous. Germline CDR1 and CDR2: LGHDT and YNNKEL (reference sequence). The V end lost 4 bases, the J end lost 0 bases, and 12 bases lay between the germline ends. The CDR3 length is 15 residues. CDR3 sequence (DNA): TGTGCCAGCAGCCCAACGTATGGGGCTAACTATGGCTACACCTTC. It translates to CASSPTYGANYGYTF.

This clonotype was counted at least ten times. CDR3 coding DNA: TGCGCCAGCAGCTTAGGGACGGTTAATCAGCCCCAGCATTTT. This codes for CASSLGTVNQPQHF. The chain uses TRBV5-1 and TRBJ1-5; D is perhaps TRBD1 (5 bases). CDR3 size: 14 residues. The V end lost 2 bases, the J end lost 4 bases, and 10 bases lay between the germline ends. Germline values: CDR1 SGHRS, CDR2 YFSETQ.

This clonotype has a handful of counts. The chain is built from TRBV7-3 and TRBJ2-3; TRBD1 aligns across 8 bases. V was clipped by 5 bases and J by 2 bases; unmatched bases: 24. Germline CDR1 is SGHTA and CDR2 is FQGTGA. This CDR3 has 21 amino acids. The CDR3 region is CASSLASGQGAAGLITDTQYF. The DNA of the CDR3 is TGTGCCAGCAGCCTTGCCAGCGGGCAGGGGGCTGCGGGACTTATCACAGATACGCAGTATTTT. Filled out from reference TRBV7-3 and TRBJ2-3, the complete variable domain reads GAGVSQTPSNKVTEKGKYVELRCDPISGHTALYWYRQSLGQGPEFLIYFQGTGAADDSGLPNDRFFAVRPEGSVSTLKIQRTERGDSAVYLCASSLASGQGAAGLITDTQYFGPGTRLTVL.

In this sample, this clonotype turned up once. Possible read error: a much larger clone is one base away. The V and J genes are TRBV5-1 and TRBJ2-1; no clear D. The CDR3 sequence is 13 residues long. Germline values: CDR1 SGHRS, CDR2 YFSETQ. The CDR3 sequence is CASRADSYNERFF. The CDR3 bases are TGCGCCAGCAGGGCAGACTCCTACAATGAGCGGTTCTTC.

Remarks on this clonotype: A much larger clone lies one base from this, so it may be a read error. The gene calls are TRBV6-4 and TRBJ2-1; D is uncertain. The J call is doubtful: the DNA matches TRBJ2-7 better. Germline values: CDR1 MRHNA, CDR2 SNTAGT. CDR3 length: 16 residues. CDR3: CASSDSVSKSYNEQYF. The CDR3 nucleotides read TGTGCCAGCAGTGACTCGGTGTCGAAGAGCTACAATGAGCAGTACTTC.

J is TRBJ2-3 and V is TRBV7-9; D call uncertain. The ends were cut back, 1 base at V and 5 bases at J, with 7 bases in the middle. There are 13 residues in the CDR3. CDR1 is SEHNR, CDR2 FQNEAQ, per germline (reference sequence). CDR3: CASSLEGQDTQYF. The CDR3 DNA sequence: TGTGCCAGCAGCTTAGAAGGGCAAGATACGCAGTATTTT.

This clonotype appeared a few times. V gene TRBV28 combines with J gene TRBJ2-7; D may be TRBD1 (5 bases). Germline CDR1 MDHEN, CDR2 SYDVKM. This CDR3 is 13 amino acids long. V lost 2 bases and J lost 7, with 12 bases in between. CDR3 nucleotides: TGTGCCAGCAGTTTAGTTCAGGACAATGAGCAGTACTTC. This encodes CASSLVQDNEQYF.

Many counts were recorded for this clonotype. A much larger clone differs from this one at a single base, so this may be a read error. The chain joins TRBV6-5 to TRBJ2-1; 9 bases align to TRBD1. CDR3 length: 16 residues. The V gene end was trimmed by 6 bases and the J gene end by 0 bases; junction bases not matched to a gene: 6. The germline CDR1 and CDR2 sequences are MNHEY and SVGAGI. The CDR3 nucleotides read TGTGCCAGCAGCAGACAGGGGGGAAGCTCCTACAATGAGCAGTTCTTC. Its protein is CASSRQGGSSYNEQFF.

The chain uses TRBV3-1 and TRBJ2-5; 9 bases fit TRBD1. Germline lookup yields CDR1 LGHDT and CDR2 YNNKEL (reference sequence). Trimming took 2 bases from V and 3 from J; bases not matched to a gene: 10. The CDR3 is 17 residues long. CDR3 region: CASSQPAGTGKEETQYF. The DNA for the CDR3 is TGTGCCAGCAGCCAACCTGCCGGGACAGGGAAAGAAGAGACCCAGTACTTC.

This clonotype has at least ten counts. The chain uses TRBV7-2 and TRBJ1-4; D perhaps matches TRBD1 (6 bases). V lost 5 bases, J lost 7 bases, and 14 bases lay in between. This CDR3 region has 14 residues. From germline, CDR1 is SGHTA and CDR2 FQGNSA. This CDR3 is CASSQGQPSEKLFF. The CDR3 nucleotides read TGTGCCAGCAGCCAGGGACAACCGAGTGAAAAACTGTTTTTT.

The chain is built from TRBV7-9 and TRBJ2-7; the D is unclear. The CDR3 sequence is 15 residues long. Germline values: CDR1 SEHNR, CDR2 FQNEAQ (reference sequence). Deletions cut 2 bases from V and 0 bases from J, with 11 bases between. CDR3 protein: CASSLMVGPSYEQYF. For the CDR3, the DNA is TGTGCCAGCAGCTTAATGGTCGGGCCCTCCTACGAGCAGTACTTC. Variable domain in full (rest from reference TRBV7-9 and TRBJ2-7): DTGVSQNPRHKITKRGQNVTFRCDPISEHNRLYWYRQTLGQGPEFLTYFQNEAQLEKSRLLSDRFSAERPKGSFSTLEIQRTEQGDSAMYLCASSLMVGPSYEQYFGPGTRLTVT.

The genes are TRBV30 and TRBJ1-2, with 8 positions matching TRBD1. Trimming at V came to 1 base and at J to 3 bases, leaving 4 bases not matched to a gene. This CDR3 has 14 amino acids. The germline V gene has CDR1 GTSNPN and CDR2 SVGIG (reference sequence). The CDR3 sequence: CAWSALTGDYGYTF. CDR3 bases: TGTGCCTGGAGTGCCTTGACAGGGGACTATGGCTACACCTTC.